Below, 23 T cell receptor beta chains from the same sample are listed, as sequenced in a study of blood T cell repertoires in COVID-19. Sequenced by immunoSEQ multiplex PCR; TCRdb stores in-frame clones only, minus some. Among 150,000 to 200,000 clones, around four fifths were seen once, and the ten largest hold about 14%. Material for sequencing was peripheral blood. The source is a woman in her 70s with COVID-19, enrolled during active disease.

Remarks on this clone: The identical CDR3 is also encoded by other nucleotide sequences in the sample. The chain joins TRBV6-5 to TRBJ1-1; D not certain. Trimming removed 2 bases at V and 2 bases at J, with 6 bases between. In germline, CDR1 is MNHEY, CDR2 SVGAGI. The CDR3 is 13 residues long. The CDR3, as DNA: TGTGCCAGCAGTTACGAGGTAAACACTGAAGCTTTCTTT. This gives the protein CASSYEVNTEAFF.

The chain joins TRBV5-4 to TRBJ2-5, with D tentatively TRBD2 (6 bases). Germline CDR1 is SGHNT and CDR2 is YYREEE (reference sequence). V dropped 0 bases and J dropped 5 bases, with 11 bases sitting between them. The CDR3 sequence is 14 residues long. The CDR3 region is CASSLAASVETQYF. The CDR3 bases are TGTGCCAGCAGCTTGGCAGCTAGCGTGGAGACCCAGTACTTC.

The chain couples TRBV3-1 (or the pseudogene TRBV3-2) to TRBJ2-1; 12 bases are a match to TRBD2. This CDR3 has 15 residues. Germline values: CDR1 LGHDT, CDR2 YNNKEL (reference sequence). The V and J ends lost 0 bases and 9 bases, in that order; junction bases with no gene match: 3. CDR3 coding DNA: TGTGCCAGCAGCCAAGAGAGACTAGCGGGAGCTGAGCAGTTCTTC. It codes for CASSQERLAGAEQFF.

This sequence joins TRBV6-5 and TRBJ2-1; possibly TRBD1 for D (6 bases). The ends were cut back, 7 bases at V and 0 bases at J, with 13 bases in the middle. Germline loops: CDR1 MNHEY, CDR2 SVGAGI. The CDR3 runs to 15 residues. In DNA form, the CDR3 reads TGTGCCAGCACCGGACAGACAGACTCCTACAATGAGCAGTTCTTC. Its protein is CASTGQTDSYNEQFF.

This clone was detected once. This chain connects TRBV4-2 to TRBJ2-3; TRBD1 matches 7 bases. J was trimmed by 2 bases and V by 3 bases; bases with no gene match: 5. Germline lookup yields CDR1 LGHNA and CDR2 YNFKEQ. The CDR3 is made up of 15 amino acids. The CDR3 sequence: CASSQMGQTTDTQYF. CDR3 bases: TGTGCCAGCAGCCAGATGGGACAGACCACAGATACGCAGTATTTT.

V gene TRBV7-9 combines with J gene TRBJ1-2, with 7 bases that match TRBD1. The ends lost 1 base at V and 6 bases at J; junction bases unmatched: 5. The CDR3 has 14 amino acids. Germline-derived CDR1 and CDR2 are SEHNR and FQNEAQ (reference sequence). The CDR3 is CASSLGQGEDGYTF. The DNA for the CDR3 is TGTGCCAGCAGCTTAGGACAGGGAGAGGATGGCTACACCTTC.

The DNA for the CDR3 is TGTGCCACACCGGGAGTAGGGAGCAATCAGCCCCAGCATTTT. Translation: CATPGVGSNQPQHF. The chain is built from TRBV7-9 and TRBJ1-5; no clear D gene. The CDR3 consists of 14 residues. Trimming left V 10 bases short and J 1 base short, with 14 bases between. From germline, CDR1 is SEHNR and CDR2 FQNEAQ (reference sequence).

The genes are TRBV4-1 and TRBJ1-1; TRBD1 agrees at 8 bases. The CDR3 is 17 amino acids. Germline loops: CDR1 MGHRA, CDR2 YSYEKL. The V segment lost 3 bases and the J segment 5 bases; nucleotides outside the gene matches: 14. DNA of the CDR3: TGCGCCAGCAGCCAGGAAAACAGGGGGAGAGTTGGTACTGAAGCTTTCTTT. Encoded protein: CASSQENRGRVGTEAFF.

V and J are TRBV5-1 and TRBJ1-4; D might be TRBD1 (6 bases). The V gene lost 5 bases and the J gene lost 5 bases, with 13 bases spanning the gap. Germline lookup yields CDR1 SGHRS and CDR2 YFSETQ. This CDR3 has 14 residues. The CDR3 coding sequence is TGCGCCAGCAGAGGGGGATCTGGGAATGAAAAACTGTTTTTT. Translation gives CASRGGSGNEKLFF.

The V and J genes are TRBV20-1 and TRBJ1-5, with 12 bases lining up with TRBD1. Losses at the gene ends were 3 bases for V and 7 bases for J; bases not matched to a gene: 7. The CDR3 runs 15 residues. Germline lookup yields CDR1 DFQATT and CDR2 SNEGSKA (reference sequence). The CDR3 DNA reads as TGCAGTGCTAGTGTGGGGACAGGGGGCCAACAGCCCCAGCATTTT. It specifies CSASVGTGGQQPQHF.

The chain is built from TRBV7-8 and TRBJ2-2, with D tentatively TRBD1 (6 bases). Germline-derived CDR1 and CDR2 are SGHVS and FQNEAQ. V lost 4 bases, J lost 0 bases, and 18 bases lay in between. The CDR3 loop spans 18 amino acids. The DNA of the CDR3 is TGTGCCAGCAGCTCCCCGGGACACGGGGCCTCGAACACCGGGGAGCTGTTTTTT. It specifies CASSSPGHGASNTGELFF.

This rearrangement joins TRBV18 to TRBJ1-1, with 9 nucleotides matching TRBD1. The CDR3 length is 16 residues. Germline V gives CDR1 KGHSH, CDR2 LQKENI. V dropped 3 bases and J dropped 4; count of bases not matched to a gene: 9. The DNA of the CDR3 is TGTGCCAGCTCACCCTACTCCGGGACAGGGACCACTGAAGCTTTCTTT. This gives the protein CASSPYSGTGTTEAFF.

The rearrangement joins TRBV28 to TRBJ1-6, with 7 bases fitting TRBD1. J gave up 2 bases and V 6 bases, and 7 bases lay outside the gene matches. Looked up from germline, CDR1 is MDHEN and CDR2 is SYDVKM. The CDR3 consists of 16 residues. DNA of the CDR3: TGTGCCAGCAGCCGCCGACAGGGAACCTATAATTCACCCCTCCACTTT. It codes for CASSRRQGTYNSPLHF.

This clone was observed once. This chain joins TRBV5-1 and TRBJ2-2; 15 bases line up with TRBD2. The CDR3 is 17 residues long. Germline-derived CDR1 and CDR2 are SGHRS and YFSETQ. V dropped 4 bases and J dropped 7; count of bases not matched to a gene: 8. Here the CDR3 reads CASSRTSGRAGVGELFF. The CDR3 DNA sequence: TGCGCCAGCAGCCGGACTAGCGGGAGGGCCGGGGTCGGGGAGCTGTTTTTT.

This clone appeared a single time. This chain connects TRBV28 to TRBJ1-1; TRBD1 agrees at 9 bases. Germline CDR1 and CDR2: MDHEN and SYDVKM. This CDR3 is built from 14 residues. V dropped 7 bases and J dropped 3; count of bases not matched to a gene: 6. The chain's CDR3 is CASMDTGGYTEAFF. In nucleotides, the CDR3 is TGTGCCAGCATGGATACAGGGGGCTACACTGAAGCTTTCTTT.

This rearrangement joins TRBV7-9 to TRBJ2-5; D possibly corresponds to TRBD2 (6 bases). CDR3 length equals 14 residues. Germline-derived CDR1 and CDR2 are SEHNR and FQNEAQ (reference sequence). Trimming cost V 5 bases and J 1 base, with 11 bases left between them. In nucleotides, the CDR3 is TGTGCCAGCAGCCGGGACTGGGGCCAAGAGACCCAGTACTTC. This sequence encodes CASSRDWGQETQYF.

The chain employs TRBV10-3 and TRBJ1-1, with a weak D call TRBD1 (6 bases). Between the trimmed V and J ends, which lost 6 bases and 1 base, there was a span of 12 bases. The CDR3 runs 14 residues. Germline V gene lookup returns CDR1 ENHRY and CDR2 SYGVKD. CDR3 protein: CAIRRQAKNTEAFF. CDR3 in DNA: TGTGCCATCAGGAGACAGGCAAAGAACACTGAAGCTTTCTTT.

V is TRBV2 and J is TRBJ2-1; D perhaps matches TRBD2 (5 bases). The V end lost 2 bases, the J end lost 10 bases, and 18 bases lay between the germline ends. This CDR3 is built from 15 residues. Germline loops: CDR1 SNHLY, CDR2 FYNNEI. DNA of the CDR3: TGTGCCAGCAGTGAATTTGGAGGACCCCGAGGGGAGCAGTTCTTC. This encodes CASSEFGGPRGEQFF.

This chain uses TRBV4-1 with TRBJ1-1; TRBD1 matches 10 bases. V lost 2 bases, J lost 9 bases, and 3 bases stayed unmatched. CDR3 length: 13 amino acids. CDR1 and CDR2 from the germline V gene are MGHRA and YSYEKL. The CDR3 nucleotides read TGCGCCAGCAGCCAACCCGACAGGGGGCAAGCTTTCTTT. It translates to CASSQPDRGQAFF.

CDR3 bases: TGTGCCAGCAGCCTCTCCGGGACAGGGAGGACTGAAGCTTTCTTT. Amino acid sequence: CASSLSGTGRTEAFF. This chain links TRBV14 with TRBJ1-1, with 9 bases lining up with TRBD1. V lost 4 bases and J lost 5; bases outside the gene matches: 8. Per the germline V gene, CDR1 is SGHDN and CDR2 is FVKESK. The CDR3 totals 15 residues.

The chain uses TRBV4-2 and TRBJ1-3; D remains unclear. Trimming removed 0 bases at V and 4 bases at J, with 19 bases between. There are 18 residues in the CDR3. Germline lookup yields CDR1 LGHNA and CDR2 YNFKEQ. The CDR3 loop reads CASSQEEVIAARGNTIYF. CDR3 DNA sequence: TGTGCCAGCAGCCAAGAGGAGGTGATTGCGGCGAGGGGAAACACCATATATTTT.

This chain connects TRBV15 to TRBJ1-1; 11 bases line up with TRBD1. Germline V gene data show CDR1 as LNHNV and CDR2 as YYDKDF (reference sequence). Unmatched junction bases numbered 4, after V lost 5 bases and J lost 5 bases. The CDR3 spans 14 residues. CDR3 sequence: CATSFGQGATEAFF. The CDR3 DNA sequence: TGTGCCACCAGCTTCGGACAGGGGGCAACTGAAGCTTTCTTT.

This chain uses TRBV7-9 with TRBJ1-2; D may be TRBD1 (6 bases). Germline V gives CDR1 SEHNR, CDR2 FQNEAQ (reference sequence). The CDR3 extends over 16 amino acids. V lost 1 base, J lost 4 bases, and 16 bases lay in between. The CDR3 here is CASSLVDGDILYGYTF. In nucleotides, the CDR3 is TGTGCCAGCAGCTTAGTTGATGGGGACATCCTCTATGGCTACACCTTC.